The 11 T cell receptor beta chains below were found in one sample sequenced in a study of cytomegalovirus exposure and HLA in healthy donors. Primers: 60 Vbeta forward and 13 Jbeta reverse. Profiled with immunoSEQ multiplex PCR; TCRdb holds only in-frame clones, not every one. The sample has some 130,000 clones; around 77% are singletons. Sequencing input: PBMCs. The receptors originated from a woman in her sixties in good health and CMV-seronegative.

This clone appeared a single time. The genes are TRBV5-1 and TRBJ2-7, with 10 bases lining up with TRBD2. The CDR3 sequence is 15 residues long. The germline CDR1 and CDR2 sequences are SGHRS and YFSETQ. The J segment lost 4 bases and the V segment lost 0 bases, leaving 4 bases of the junction unmatched. The CDR3 DNA reads as TGCGCCAGCAGCTTGGAGGCTAGCGGGGGATACGAGCAGTACTTC. Protein sequence: CASSLEASGGYEQYF. Full variable domain (remainder filled in from reference TRBV5-1 and TRBJ2-7): KAGVTQTPRYLIKTRGQQVTLSCSPISGHRSVSWYQQTPGQGLQFLFEYFSETQRNKGNFPGRFSGRQFSNSRSEMNVSTLELGDSALYLCASSLEASGGYEQYFGPGTRLTVT.

This chain uses TRBV19 with TRBJ2-3; 8 bases map to TRBD1. CDR3 size: 15 residues. J was trimmed by 2 bases and V by 7 bases; bases with no gene match: 8. CDR1 is LNHDA and CDR2 is SQIVND in the germline V gene (reference sequence). Written as DNA, the CDR3 is TGTGCCAGTAAGATTGGGACAGGAACCACAGATACGCAGTATTTT. Amino acid sequence: CASKIGTGTTDTQYF. The whole variable domain, remainder taken from reference TRBV19 and TRBJ2-3, is DGGITQSPKYLFRKEGQNVTLSCEQNLNHDAMYWYRQDPGQGLRLIYYSQIVNDFQKGDIAEGYSVSREKKESFPLTVTSAQKNPTAFYLCASKIGTGTTDTQYFGPGTRLTVL.

This sequence joins TRBV19 and TRBJ1-1; perhaps TRBD1 as D (6 bases). Per germline, CDR1 LNHDA and CDR2 SQIVND (reference sequence). V lost 5 bases and J 0 bases, leaving 16 bases between the germline ends. The CDR3 has 16 amino acids. Here the CDR3 reads CASSARQAFMNTEAFF. CDR3 sequence (DNA): TGTGCCAGTAGTGCCCGACAGGCGTTCATGAACACTGAAGCTTTCTTT.

This clone was recorded a few times. The CDR3 here is CASSLPGTSDTDTQYF. CDR3 bases: TGTGCCAGCAGTTTACCCGGGACTAGCGATACAGATACGCAGTATTTT. The gene calls are TRBV28 and TRBJ2-3, with 10 bases aligning to TRBD2. The trim removed 2 bases at V and 3 bases at J, leaving 5 bases unmatched. CDR3 length equals 16 residues. CDR1 MDHEN and CDR2 SYDVKM come from the germline V gene.

The chain combines TRBV4-1 with TRBJ2-7, with a weak D call TRBD2 (5 bases). Germline CDR1 reads MGHRA; CDR2 reads YSYEKL. This CDR3 contains 13 residues. Trimming took 1 base from V and 3 from J, leaving 7 bases between them. The CDR3 bases are TGCGCCAGCAGCCAAGGGGAGTACTACGAGCAGTACTTC. Translating it yields CASSQGEYYEQYF.

This sequence joins TRBV5-1 and TRBJ2-1; tentatively, D is TRBD1 (6 bases). CDR1 SGHRS and CDR2 YFSETQ come from the germline V gene. This CDR3 region has 15 residues. V gave up 4 bases and J gave up 0 bases, with 11 bases separating them. CDR3 nucleotides: TGCGCCAGCAGCGTTACAGGGAACTCCTACAATGAGCAGTTCTTC. Encoded protein: CASSVTGNSYNEQFF.

The V and J genes are TRBV9 and TRBJ1-6; the D gene is possibly TRBD1 (6 bases). The germline CDR1 and CDR2 sequences are SGDLS and YYNGEE. The CDR3 is 15 residues long. The germline V and J ends were trimmed by 2 bases and 3 bases, with 9 bases remaining between them. CDR3 loop: CASSVRTDYNSPLHF. The CDR3 DNA reads TGTGCCAGCAGCGTCAGGACAGACTATAATTCACCCCTCCACTTT.

The rearrangement joins TRBV9 to TRBJ2-5, with 7 bases that match TRBD2. The last part of the DNA fits TRBJ2-7 better; the J call may be wrong. The CDR3 length is 14 residues. Germline V lookup: CDR1 SGDLS, CDR2 YYNGEE. The CDR3 bases are TGTGCCAGCAGCGTGGTAGAGCGGGGATACGAGCAGTACTTC. It is translated as CASSVVERGYEQYF.

V usage is TRBV29-1 and J usage is TRBJ1-2; no clear D gene. V was trimmed by 4 bases and J by 6 bases, leaving 15 bases between them. This CDR3 has 13 residues. CDR1 and CDR2 (germline): SQVTM, ANQGSEA. The CDR3: CSVAPQVWHGYTF. As DNA, the CDR3 is TGCAGCGTTGCCCCGCAGGTTTGGCATGGCTACACCTTC.

The gene calls are TRBV25-1 and TRBJ1-4, with 8 nucleotides matching TRBD1. J lost 6 bases, V lost 1 base, and 4 bases had no gene match. Germline V gene lookup returns CDR1 MGHDK and CDR2 SYGVNS. The length of the CDR3 is 15 residues. Written as DNA, the CDR3 is TGTGCCAGCAGTGAATTCGGACAGGGCGATGAAAAACTGTTTTTT. Its translation is CASSEFGQGDEKLFF.

CDR3 in DNA: TGTGCCAGCAGCCCCGGACAGGGCGCGCGCAATGAGCAGTTCTTC. This codes for CASSPGQGARNEQFF. This chain links TRBV7-3 with TRBJ2-1; the match to TRBD1 covers 8 bases. V lost 5 bases to trimming and J lost 6 bases; unmatched junction nucleotides: 9. CDR1 is SGHTA, CDR2 FQGTGA, per germline. CDR3 length: 15 residues.